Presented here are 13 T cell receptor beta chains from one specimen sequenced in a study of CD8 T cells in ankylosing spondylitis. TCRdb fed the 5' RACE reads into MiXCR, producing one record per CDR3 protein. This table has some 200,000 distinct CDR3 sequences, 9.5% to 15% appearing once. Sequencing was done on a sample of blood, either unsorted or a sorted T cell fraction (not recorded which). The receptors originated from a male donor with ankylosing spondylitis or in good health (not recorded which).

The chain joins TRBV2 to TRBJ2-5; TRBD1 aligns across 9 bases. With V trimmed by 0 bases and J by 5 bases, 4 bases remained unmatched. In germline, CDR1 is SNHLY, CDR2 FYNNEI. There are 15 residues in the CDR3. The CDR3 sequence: CASSEADRGSETQYF. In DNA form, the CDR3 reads TGTGCCAGCAGTGAAGCCGACAGGGGGTCGGAGACCCAGTACTTC.

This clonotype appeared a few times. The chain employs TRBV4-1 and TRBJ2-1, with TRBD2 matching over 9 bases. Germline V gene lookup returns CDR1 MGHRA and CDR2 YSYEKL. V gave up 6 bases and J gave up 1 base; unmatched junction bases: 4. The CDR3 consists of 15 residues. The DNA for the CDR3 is TGCGCCAGCAGTCTTCTAGCGGGGTCCTACAATGAGCAGTTCTTC. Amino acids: CASSLLAGSYNEQFF.

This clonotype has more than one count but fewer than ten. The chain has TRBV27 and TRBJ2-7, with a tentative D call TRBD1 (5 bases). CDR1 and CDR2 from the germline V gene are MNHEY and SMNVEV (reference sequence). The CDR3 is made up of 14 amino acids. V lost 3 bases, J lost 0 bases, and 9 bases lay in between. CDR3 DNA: TGTGCCAGCAGTTTCTCCGACAGCTCCTACGAGCAGTACTTC. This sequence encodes CASSFSDSSYEQYF.

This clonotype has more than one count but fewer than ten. The CDR3 spells CSVELGMPEQYF. The CDR3 DNA sequence: TGCAGCGTTGAGTTGGGCATGCCCGAGCAGTACTTC. The chain combines TRBV29-1 with TRBJ2-7; D unresolved. Trimming cost V 3 bases and J 6 bases, with 12 bases left between them. There are 12 residues in the CDR3. CDR1 and CDR2 (germline): SQVTM, ANQGSEA.

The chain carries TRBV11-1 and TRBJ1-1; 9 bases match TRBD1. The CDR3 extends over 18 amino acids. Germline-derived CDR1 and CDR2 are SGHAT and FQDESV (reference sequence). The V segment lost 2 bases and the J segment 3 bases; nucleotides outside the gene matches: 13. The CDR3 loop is CASSLYPVGQGRDTEAFF. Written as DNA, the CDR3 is TGTGCCAGCAGCTTATACCCTGTTGGACAGGGGAGGGACACTGAAGCTTTCTTT.

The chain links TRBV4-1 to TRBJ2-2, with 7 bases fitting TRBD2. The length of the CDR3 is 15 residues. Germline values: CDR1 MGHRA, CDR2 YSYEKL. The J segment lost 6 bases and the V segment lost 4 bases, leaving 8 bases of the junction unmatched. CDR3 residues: CASSRGLVEAGELFF. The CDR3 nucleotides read TGCGCCAGCAGCCGCGGACTAGTGGAGGCCGGGGAGCTGTTTTTT.

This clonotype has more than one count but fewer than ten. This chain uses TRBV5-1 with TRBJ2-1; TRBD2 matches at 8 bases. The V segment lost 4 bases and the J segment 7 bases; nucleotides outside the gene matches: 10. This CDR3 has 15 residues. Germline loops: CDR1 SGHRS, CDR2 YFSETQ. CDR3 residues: CASSPGTSYYNEQFF. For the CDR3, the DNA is TGCGCCAGCAGCCCCGGGACTAGTTATTATAATGAGCAGTTCTTC.

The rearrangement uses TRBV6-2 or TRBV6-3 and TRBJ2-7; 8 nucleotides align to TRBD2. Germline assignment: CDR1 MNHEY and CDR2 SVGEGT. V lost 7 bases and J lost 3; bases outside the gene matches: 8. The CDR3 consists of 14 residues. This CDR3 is CASTLGTSSYEQYF. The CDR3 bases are TGTGCCAGCACCCTCGGGACTAGTAGCTACGAGCAGTACTTC.

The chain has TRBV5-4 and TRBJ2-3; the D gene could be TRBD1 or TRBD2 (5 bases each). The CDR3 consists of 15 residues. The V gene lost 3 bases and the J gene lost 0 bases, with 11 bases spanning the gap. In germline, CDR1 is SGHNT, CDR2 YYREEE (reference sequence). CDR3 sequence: CASSYGGSSTDTQYF. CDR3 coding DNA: TGTGCCAGCAGCTATGGGGGTTCTAGCACAGATACGCAGTATTTT.

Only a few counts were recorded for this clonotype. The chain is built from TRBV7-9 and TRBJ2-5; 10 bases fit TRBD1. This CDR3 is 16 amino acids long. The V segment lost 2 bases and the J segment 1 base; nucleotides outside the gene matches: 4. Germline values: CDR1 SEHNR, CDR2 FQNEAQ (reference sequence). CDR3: CASSLLGTGAQETQYF. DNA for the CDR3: TGTGCCAGCAGCTTATTAGGGACAGGGGCCCAAGAGACCCAGTACTTC.

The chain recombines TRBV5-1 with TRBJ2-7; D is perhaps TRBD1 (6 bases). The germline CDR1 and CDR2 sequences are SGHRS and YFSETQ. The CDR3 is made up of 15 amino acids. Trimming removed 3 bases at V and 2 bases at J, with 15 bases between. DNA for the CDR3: TGCGCCAGCAGCTCCTGGACAGACGGGGCCTACGAGCAGTACTTC. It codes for CASSSWTDGAYEQYF.

The DNA for the CDR3 is TGTGCCAGCAGTTTGCTCAGGGGGCGCGGGGCAGATACGCAGTATTTT. This encodes CASSLLRGRGADTQYF. The V and J genes are TRBV27 and TRBJ2-3, with 8 bases matching TRBD1. V gave up 3 bases and J gave up 4 bases; unmatched junction bases: 9. Germline loops: CDR1 MNHEY, CDR2 SMNVEV (reference sequence). This CDR3 has 16 amino acids.

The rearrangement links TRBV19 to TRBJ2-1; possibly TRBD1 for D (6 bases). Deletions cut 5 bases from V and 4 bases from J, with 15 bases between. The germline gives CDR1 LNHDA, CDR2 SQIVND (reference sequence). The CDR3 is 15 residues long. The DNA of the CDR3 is TGTGCCAGTAGTCATACAGGGAGTAGTTACAATGAGCAGTTCTTC. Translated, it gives CASSHTGSSYNEQFF.